Listed below are T cell receptor beta chains from one sample, sequenced in a study of blood T cell repertoires in COVID-19. The assay was immunoSEQ multiplex PCR, and TCRdb's table has in-frame clones only and misses some. This table has roughly 370,000 clones, about 86% appearing once. Material for sequencing was PBMCs or T cells enriched from blood (not recorded which). Source of these receptors: a woman in her fifties or sixties who had recovered from COVID-19. Each CDR3 is given with its conserved first and last residue. Each record gives: clone size, D gene, V gene, J gene, CDR3 DNA, CDR3 protein. D genes are given only for firm matches. The size of a clone is reported for some rows only, either as once, few or many, or as a class for expanded clones.

.	.	TRBV28	TRBJ1-2	TGTGCCACTACCGACAGGTCTCCTTGGGGCTACACCTTC	CATTDRSPWGYTF
.	.	TRBV11-2	TRBJ1-2	TGTGCCAGCAGCACACTAGCAGGGTGGGTGCAAGGCTACACCTTC	CASSTLAGWVQGYTF
.	.	TRBV6-2/TRBV6-3	TRBJ2-7	TGTGCCAGCAGTTTCCCCATGTACGAGCAGTACTTC	CASSFPMYEQYF
.	TRBD2	TRBV27	TRBJ2-3	TGTGCCAGCAGAAAGAGTAGCGGGGGGGCCGTGGGCACAGATACGCAGTATTTT	CASRKSSGGAVGTDTQYF
.	.	TRBV12-3/TRBV12-4	TRBJ1-1	TGTGCCAGCAGGATCCGGACAGCTAAAGCTTTCTTT	CASRIRTAKAFF
.	.	TRBV27	TRBJ2-7	TGTGCCAGCAGTACCTCCCCTATAGAAGCCCTATACCCCTACGAGCAGTACTTC	CASSTSPIEALYPYEQYF
.	.	TRBV4-3	TRBJ2-7	TGCGCCAGCAGCCAAGATGTGGCAGGTTCGTACGAGCAGTACTTC	CASSQDVAGSYEQYF
.	TRBD1	TRBV7-9	TRBJ1-1	TGTGCCAGCAGCTCCGGACAGGGGATTGTGTTCACTGAAGCTTTCTTT	CASSSGQGIVFTEAFF
.	.	TRBV7-9	TRBJ2-1	TGTGCCAGCAGAGACGCGGGACCCTACAATGAGCAGTTCTTC	CASRDAGPYNEQFF
.	.	TRBV5-8	TRBJ1-2	TGTGCCAGCGGGCGGGGGCGTGGTGGCTACACCTTC	CASGRGRGGYTF
.	.	TRBV19	TRBJ2-1	TGTGCCAGTAGTAATGACTACTTAGAGGAGTTCTTC	CASSNDYLEEFF
.	TRBD2	TRBV20-1	TRBJ2-3	TGCAGTGCTAGTGTAGTTGGACTAGCGGGGGGATATAGCACAGATACGCAGTATTTT	CSASVVGLAGGYSTDTQYF
few	.	TRBV5-4	TRBJ1-6	TGTGCCAGCAGCGGAGGAGGACAGTATAATTCACCCCTCCACTTT	CASSGGGQYNSPLHF
few	TRBD1	TRBV28	TRBJ1-2	TGTGCCAGCAGCGGAGATACAGGGGTTTTCTATGGCTACACCTTC	CASSGDTGVFYGYTF
.	.	TRBV6-2/TRBV6-3	TRBJ1-1	TGTGCCAGCAGCGGGTGGGTCCGAACAGATCTGAACACTGAAGCTTTCTTT	CASSGWVRTDLNTEAFF
.	TRBD1	TRBV2	TRBJ1-1	TGTGCCAGCAGTGGACAGGGGTACACTGAAGCTTTCTTT	CASSGQGYTEAFF
.	.	TRBV27	TRBJ1-5	TGTGCCAGCAGTCCCGGGACTCTGCGCGATCAGCCCCAGCATTTT	CASSPGTLRDQPQHF
.	.	TRBV9	TRBJ1-2	TGTGCCAGCAGCGTACCAGGAGGCTACACCTTC	CASSVPGGYTF
.	TRBD1	TRBV7-9	TRBJ2-2	TGTGCCAGCAGCTTAGTCGGGAAGACAGGGGAAGTCGGGGAGCTGTTTTTT	CASSLVGKTGEVGELFF
.	TRBD2	TRBV2	TRBJ2-1	TGTGCCAGCAGTGACGATCCCGTATCCGCGGGGGGGATGAATGAGCAGTTCTTC	CASSDDPVSAGGMNEQFF
.	.	TRBV4-1	TRBJ2-2	TGCGCCAGCAGCCAAGAGTTAGGGGAGCTGTTTTTT	CASSQELGELFF
once	.	TRBV15	TRBJ2-5	TGTGCCACCAGCAGAGATCCATCCAGTGAGACCCAGTACTTC	CATSRDPSSETQYF
.	.	TRBV18	TRBJ1-5	TGTGCCAGCTCACCAGGAGACAATCAGCCCCAGCATTTT	CASSPGDNQPQHF
.	.	TRBV7-9	TRBJ2-2	TGTGCCAGCAGCTTAGCCGACACCGGGGAGCTGTTTTTT	CASSLADTGELFF
.	TRBD1	TRBV14	TRBJ1-1	TGTGCCAGCAGCCAATCAGGGGGGTTGAACACTGAAGCTTTCTTT	CASSQSGGLNTEAFF
.	.	TRBV9	TRBJ2-1	TGTGCCAGCAGCGTAGGCAGTGCTGGGCCTGAGCAGTTCTTC	CASSVGSAGPEQFF
.	TRBD1	TRBV19	TRBJ1-3	TGTGCCAGTAGTATTCGGTCGCAGGGACAGCGCGAAGTATATTTT	CASSIRSQGQREVYF
.	.	TRBV19	TRBJ1-1	TGTGCCAGTAGTATGTACAGGGTGAGTACTGAAGCTTTCTTT	CASSMYRVSTEAFF
.	.	TRBV3-1/TRBV3-2	TRBJ2-3	TGTGCCAGCAGCTCCCGGACTAAAGGAGATACGCAGTATTTT	CASSSRTKGDTQYF
.	TRBD1	TRBV28	TRBJ2-2	TGTGCCAGCACGACAGGGACCGGGGAGCTGTTTTTT	CASTTGTGELFF
.	TRBD1	TRBV18	TRBJ1-2	TGTGCCAGCTCACCAACAGGGGATAACTATGGCTACACCTTC	CASSPTGDNYGYTF
once	.	TRBV2	TRBJ1-6	TGTGCCAGCAGACTAAGGGGGTTCGTGGGGGACGGACCCCTCCACTTT	CASRLRGFVGDGPLHF
.	TRBD2	TRBV7-3	TRBJ2-3	TGTGCCAGTAGCTTAGCGGGGGGCACAGATACGCAGTATTTT	CASSLAGGTDTQYF
.	.	TRBV28	TRBJ1-2	TGTGCCAGCAGTTTACCGACAGGACCTTCTCCTAACTATGGCTACACCTTC	CASSLPTGPSPNYGYTF
.	.	TRBV18	TRBJ1-3	TGTGCCAGCTCACCGGGTATGGCGGGCTCTGGAAACACCATATATTTT	CASSPGMAGSGNTIYF
few	.	TRBV27	TRBJ1-5	TGTGCCAGCAGCTTCTTTCCCCCGACACAGGGAAATCAGCCCCAGCATTTT	CASSFFPPTQGNQPQHF
.	.	TRBV7-2	TRBJ1-1	TGTGCCAGCAGCTTAGGACGGTCTGGAACTTATAGGAGCACTGAAGCTTTCTTT	CASSLGRSGTYRSTEAFF
.	.	TRBV30	TRBJ2-7	TGTGCCTGGAAAGGACAGACAACTTCCTACGAACAGTACTTC	CAWKGQTTSYEQYF
many	TRBD1	TRBV9	TRBJ2-6	TGTGCCAGCAGCCCCCGGGACAGGGTTGGGGCCAACGTCCTGACTTTC	CASSPRDRVGANVLTF
.	.	TRBV5-4	TRBJ1-4	TGTGCCAGCAGTTTCCAGGGGATTAATGAAAAACTGTTTTTT	CASSFQGINEKLFF
.	TRBD1	TRBV3-1/TRBV3-2	TRBJ1-1	TGTGCCAGCAGCCCCTCTGGTCGGTGGACAGGGTCGGATCGGACTGAAGCTTTCTTT	CASSPSGRWTGSDRTEAFF
.	TRBD1	TRBV2	TRBJ1-2	TGTGCCAGCAGATGGACAGGGCCTACTCCCCATGGCTACACCTTC	CASRWTGPTPHGYTF
.	TRBD2	TRBV6-5	TRBJ2-3	TGTGCCAGCAGCCCCGGACTAGCTAGCACAGATACGCAGTATTTT	CASSPGLASTDTQYF
.	TRBD1	TRBV30	TRBJ2-7	TGTGCCTGGAGTCGACAGGGGGAGTTCTACTTC	CAWSRQGEFYF
.	.	TRBV27	TRBJ1-2	TGTGCCAGCAGTTTATCCGGAGCAGGGGCAGGCTACACCTTC	CASSLSGAGAGYTF
.	TRBD1	TRBV19	TRBJ2-1	TGTGCCAGTAGTAATCGGGACAGGGGCTTTGATGAGCAGTTCTTC	CASSNRDRGFDEQFF
few	TRBD2	TRBV4-2	TRBJ2-3	TGTGCCAGCAGCCAAGATCTAGCGGGGGGTACAGATACGCAGTATTTT	CASSQDLAGGTDTQYF
.	TRBD1	TRBV7-9	TRBJ2-1	TGTGCCAGCAGCCCTGGGACAGGGGGGACCTACAATGAGCAGTTCTTC	CASSPGTGGTYNEQFF
.	.	TRBV4-2	TRBJ2-5	TGTGCCAGCTCTAAGGGAGACCAAGAGACCCAGTACTTC	CASSKGDQETQYF
once	TRBD2	TRBV19	TRBJ2-3	TGTGCCACCTCTAGCGGGGGAATCGGCACAGATACGCAGTATTTT	CATSSGGIGTDTQYF
once	.	TRBV6-5	TRBJ1-1	TGTGCCAGCAGTTACTCACTCCTAGAAAACACTGAAGCTTTCTTT	CASSYSLLENTEAFF
.	TRBD1	TRBV6-2/TRBV6-3	TRBJ2-7	TGTGCCAGCAGTCGGACAGGGCACGAGCAGTACTTC	CASSRTGHEQYF
.	.	TRBV7-2	TRBJ1-2	TGTGCCAGCAGCACCTACCCGACACCTAACTATGGCTACACCTTC	CASSTYPTPNYGYTF
.	TRBD1	TRBV5-1	TRBJ2-5	TGCGCCAGCAGCGCTGGGACAGGGGAAAAAGAGACCCAGTACTTC	CASSAGTGEKETQYF
.	.	TRBV6-2/TRBV6-3	TRBJ1-1	TGTGCCAGCAGTTACTCGTTCAGTCGATCTGAAGCTTTCTTT	CASSYSFSRSEAFF